The next 13 T cell receptor beta chains were all read from a single sample in a study of T cell repertoires in aging, cancer and after chemotherapy. Multiplex touch-down PCR with TRB-A/B primers amplified rearranged V-D-J TRB sequences. Via MiXCR, TCRdb re-called the multiplex PCR reads, giving one row per CDR3 protein. The sample includes 5,000 to 7,500 distinct CDR3 sequences, 25% to 30% of them seen just once. Peripheral blood genomic DNA, not sorted cells or RNA, was the template. The sequencing sample was made of blood. These receptors were obtained from a human donor with a blood cancer.

This clonotype was seen just once. A much larger clone differs by one base, so this may be a read error. The chain has TRBV7-9 and TRBJ2-5; tentative D call: TRBD1 (6 bases). Trimming pared 2 bases from V and 2 bases from J, leaving 18 bases between. The CDR3 runs 17 residues. CDR1 and CDR2 (germline): SEHNR, FQNEAQ (reference sequence). CDR3 in amino acids: CASSLPSEGVRQETQYF. The CDR3 region has the DNA TGTGCCAGCAGCTTACCCTCAGAGGGGGTCCGACAAGAGACCCAGTACTTC.

This clonotype was observed once. J is TRBJ1-5 and V is TRBV20-1; D call uncertain. Germline-derived CDR1 and CDR2 are DFQATT and SNEGSKA (reference sequence). CDR3 length: 15 residues. The ends were cut back, 6 bases at V and 0 bases at J, with 15 bases in the middle. CDR3: CSARSGLYSNQPQHF. The DNA of the CDR3 is TGCAGTGCCCGGAGCGGGTTATATAGCAATCAGCCCCAGCATTTT.

This clonotype is labeled as medium-sized. The chain has TRBV30 and TRBJ1-3; no clear D gene. With 3 bases removed from V and 8 bases from J, the gap between germline ends came to 11 bases. The CDR3 consists of 12 residues. Germline V gene lookup returns CDR1 GTSNPN and CDR2 SVGIG (reference sequence). CDR3 in amino acids: CAWRGSHDTIYF. The CDR3 DNA sequence: TGTGCCTGGAGGGGGTCTCATGACACCATATATTTT.

This clonotype has just a few counts. V and J are TRBV20-1 and TRBJ2-3; D is perhaps TRBD1 (6 bases). The CDR3 spans 14 residues. CDR1 and CDR2 from the germline V gene are DFQATT and SNEGSKA (reference sequence). Trimming left V 3 bases short and J 3 bases short, with 13 bases between. DNA of the CDR3: TGCAGTGCTAGCCTCCAAGGGACAACAGATACGCAGTATTTT. Its translation: CSASLQGTTDTQYF.

Points on this clonotype: A much larger clonotype is one base distant, so this may be a read error. The chain carries TRBV18 and TRBJ1-4; D is possibly TRBD1 (5 bases). The CDR3 runs to 15 residues. CDR1 is KGHSH and CDR2 is LQKENI in the germline V gene. The CDR3 is CAGSPTAGTNEKLFF. The CDR3 coding sequence is TGTGCCGGCTCACCGACAGCCGGGACTAATGAAAAACTGTTTTTT.

By share, this clonotype counts as medium-sized. The J gene is TRBJ2-1, the V gene TRBV27; 8 bases are shared with TRBD1. There are 15 residues in the CDR3. V shed 5 bases, J shed 4 bases, and the junction held 7 bases outside the gene matches. Germline-derived CDR1 and CDR2 are MNHEY and SMNVEV (reference sequence). The CDR3 DNA reads TGTGCCAGCAGTCCGGACAGGGTCTTTTACAATGAGCAGTTCTTC. Translating it yields CASSPDRVFYNEQFF.

On this clonotype itself: A much larger clone lies one base from this, so it may be a read error. This sequence joins TRBV13 and TRBJ1-2, with TRBD1 matching over 9 bases. CDR1 is PRHDT, CDR2 FYEKMQ, per germline (reference sequence). The J segment lost 7 bases and the V segment lost 2 bases, leaving 11 bases of the junction unmatched. The CDR3 has 16 amino acids. Here the CDR3 reads CASSLNPGQGNGGYTF. In DNA, the CDR3 is TGTGCCAGCAGCTTAAACCCGGGACAGGGTAATGGTGGCTACACCTTC.

V usage is TRBV18 and J usage is TRBJ1-1, with D uncertain. With 6 bases removed from V and 1 base from J, the gap between germline ends came to 12 bases. The CDR3 consists of 14 residues. Germline-derived CDR1 and CDR2 are KGHSH and LQKENI. The CDR3 bases are TGTGCCAGCTCTTTAGGAGGCGCGAACACTGAAGCTTTCTTT. It translates to CASSLGGANTEAFF.

The rearrangement links TRBV11-2 to TRBJ2-3; TRBD2 matches 9 bases. Germline values: CDR1 SGHAT, CDR2 FQNNGV. V shed 5 bases, J shed 5 bases, and the junction held 14 bases outside the gene matches. CDR3 length: 17 amino acids. Here the CDR3 reads CASSPPGSGRALDTQYF. The CDR3 nucleotides read TGTGCCAGCAGCCCCCCGGGTAGCGGGAGAGCGTTAGATACGCAGTATTTT.

Worth noting for this clonotype: A read error may explain this, as a much larger clone is one base away. This chain joins TRBV6-4 and TRBJ2-3, with D unclear. Trimming stripped 4 bases from V and 0 bases from J, with 11 bases between. The germline V gene has CDR1 MRHNA and CDR2 SNTAGT. The CDR3 is made up of 15 amino acids. CDR3 residues: CASSVTTKSTDTQYF. CDR3 coding DNA: TGTGCCAGCAGTGTAACGACAAAGAGCACAGATACGCAGTATTTT.

The rearrangement uses TRBV12-3 or TRBV12-4 and TRBJ2-5; 9 bases align to TRBD2. Trimming took 6 bases from V and 5 from J; bases not matched to a gene: 7. This CDR3 region has 14 residues. CDR3 sequence: CASRRAGGGETQYF. The DNA for the CDR3 is TGTGCCAGCAGACGAGCGGGAGGTGGGGAGACCCAGTACTTC.

In this sample, this clonotype is medium-sized. The J gene is TRBJ2-1, the V gene TRBV29-1, with 7 bases lining up with TRBD2. The CDR3 extends over 14 amino acids. Germline values: CDR1 SQVTM, CDR2 ANQGSEA. The V and J ends lost 4 bases and 3 bases, in that order; junction bases with no gene match: 6. In DNA, the CDR3 is TGCAGCGTTGTGGGTAGCGGGTTCTACAATGAGCAGTTCTTC. Encoded protein: CSVVGSGFYNEQFF.

This clonotype showed up just a few times. CDR3 coding DNA: TGTGCCAGCAGCTTACAGGGGAACACTGAAGCTTTCTTT. It yields the protein CASSLQGNTEAFF. The rearrangement joins TRBV5-4 to TRBJ1-1; a weak D match, TRBD1 (6 bases). The CDR3 loop spans 13 amino acids. The V and J ends lost 2 bases and 1 base respectively, with 6 bases between them. Germline lookup yields CDR1 SGHNT and CDR2 YYREEE (reference sequence).